One T cell receptor (beta chain) is described in this entry. Its antigen is currently unknown. The PCR made use of 60 Vbeta and 13 Jbeta primers. Clones were sequenced by immunoSEQ multiplex PCR, and TCRdb holds only the in-frame ones, with some missing. This listing includes 74,000 or so clones. This sample is drawn from a study of cytomegalovirus exposure and HLA in healthy donors. Findings and limits, study-wide: A later analysis showed that HLA-associated TCR beta chains had undergone more clonal expansion than equally common others.

The receptor was derived from a woman aged 60-70 years in good health and CMV-seronegative. Input material: PBMCs.

CDR3 region: CASRGLAGGQNPNEQFF. The CDR3 nucleotides are TGTGCCAGCAGGGGACTAGCGGGAGGGCAGAATCCCAATGAGCAGTTCTTC. The V gene is TRBV27, the J gene TRBJ2-1; TRBD2 matches 16 bases. V shed 6 bases and J 6 bases; nucleotides not matched to a gene: 8. This CDR3 region has 17 residues. CDR1 and CDR2 (germline): MNHEY, SMNVEV (reference sequence).